Following are 24 T cell receptor beta chains from one sample sequenced in a study of identical twins. TCRdb reprocessed the 5' RACE reads with MiXCR, giving one entry per CDR3 protein. Here the sample spans more than 1.5 million distinct CDR3 sequences, about 32% being singletons. The specimen was cord blood. The receptors come from a newborn girl in good health.

This clonotype has a handful of counts. The chain joins TRBV12-3 or TRBV12-4 to TRBJ2-5, with 7 bases fitting TRBD1. Losses at the gene ends were 7 bases for V and 4 bases for J; bases not matched to a gene: 6. The CDR3 spans 13 residues. The CDR3 reads CASTSTGAETQYF. The CDR3 bases are TGTGCCAGCACTAGCACAGGGGCAGAGACCCAGTACTTC.

There are many counts of this clonotype. V gene TRBV15 combines with J gene TRBJ2-7, with D possibly TRBD2 on 5 matching bases. With 5 bases removed from V and 6 bases from J, the gap between germline ends came to 14 bases. The germline V gene encodes CDR1 LNHNV and CDR2 YYDKDF (reference sequence). CDR3 length: 13 amino acids. CDR3 sequence reads: CATSPFSGLEQYF. In DNA, the CDR3 is TGTGCCACCAGCCCCTTCTCCGGACTCGAGCAGTACTTC.

This clonotype appeared a few times. The V and J genes are TRBV2 and TRBJ2-1; 9 nucleotides align to TRBD2. Germline CDR1 and CDR2: SNHLY and FYNNEI. CDR3 size: 16 residues. V dropped 3 bases and J dropped 0; count of bases not matched to a gene: 3. The CDR3 is CASSELAGRSYNEQFF. In DNA, the CDR3 is TGTGCCAGCAGTGAGCTAGCGGGACGCTCCTACAATGAGCAGTTCTTC.

There are many counts of this clonotype. Here the CDR3 DNA reads TGTGCCAGCAGCGGGGGACTACTCAATGAGCAGTTCTTC. Amino acids: CASSGGLLNEQFF. The chain carries TRBV9 and TRBJ2-1, with TRBD2 identical over 7 bases. With 3 bases clipped from V and 6 bases from J, the junction kept 3 bases outside the gene matches. The CDR3 length is 13 residues. Germline V gene data show CDR1 as SGDLS and CDR2 as YYNGEE.

The V and J genes are TRBV27 and TRBJ2-1; a possible D gene is TRBD2 (6 bases). Germline CDR1 reads MNHEY; CDR2 reads SMNVEV (reference sequence). The CDR3 is made up of 17 amino acids. Trimming shortened V by 3 bases and J by 5 bases, and 20 bases separated the two germline ends. Here the CDR3 reads CASSFHGRDWGNNEQFF. CDR3 in DNA: TGTGCCAGCAGTTTCCATGGACGGGACTGGGGGAACAATGAGCAGTTCTTC.

The chain combines TRBV11-2 with TRBJ2-7; 9 nucleotides match TRBD1. This CDR3 is 14 amino acids long. Germline V CDR1 and CDR2: SGHAT, FQNNGV. The junction had 4 bases not matched to a gene; V was cut back by 3 bases and J by 4 bases. CDR3 region: CASSFGTGWYEQYF. CDR3 nucleotide sequence: TGTGCCAGCAGCTTCGGGACAGGGTGGTACGAGCAGTACTTC.

V is TRBV20-1 and J is TRBJ2-7; possibly TRBD2 for D (6 bases). The V gene lost 1 base and the J gene lost 3 bases, with 16 bases spanning the gap. The germline CDR1 and CDR2 sequences are DFQATT and SNEGSKA (reference sequence). CDR3 length equals 15 residues. As DNA, the CDR3 is TGCAGTGCTAGAGGGGGCGGCGGGAACCTCTACGAGCAGTACTTC. Residues: CSARGGGGNLYEQYF.

Of note for this clonotype: Germline is not matched at one junction end, which may reflect a read error. J is TRBJ2-5 and V is TRBV12-3 or TRBV12-4, with D perhaps assigned TRBD1 or TRBD2 (5 bases each). The CDR3 has 14 amino acids. The CDR3 bases are TGTGCCAGCAGTTTAGGGGGGAAGCAAGGGACCCAGTACTTC. Protein: CASSLGGKQGTQYF.

This chain uses TRBV20-1 with TRBJ2-3, with D tentatively TRBD1 or TRBD2 (5 bases each). Germline V lookup: CDR1 DFQATT, CDR2 SNEGSKA (reference sequence). V was shortened by 2 bases and J by 4 bases, with 13 bases between the two germline ends. This CDR3 spans 14 amino acids. The CDR3 protein is CSARTTRGADTQYF. For the CDR3, the DNA is TGCAGTGCTAGAACCACTCGAGGGGCAGATACGCAGTATTTT.

The rearrangement joins TRBV5-8 to TRBJ2-7; TRBD1 agrees at 7 bases. V gave up 0 bases and J gave up 5 bases; unmatched junction bases: 8. Germline values: CDR1 SGHTS, CDR2 YDEGEE. The CDR3 consists of 15 residues. CDR3 residues: CASSLGQGVLDEQYF. DNA for the CDR3: TGTGCCAGCAGCTTGGGGCAGGGGGTCCTAGACGAGCAGTACTTC.

CDR3 loop: CASSQEGAGGLIEQYF. Written as DNA, the CDR3 is TGTGCCAGCAGCCAAGAAGGAGCGGGAGGACTTATCGAGCAGTACTTC. The chain is built from TRBV3-1 and TRBJ2-4; 9 bases are a match to TRBD2. Near its end, the DNA agrees better with TRBJ2-7, so the J call may be wrong. The germline CDR1 and CDR2 sequences are LGHDT and YNNKEL (reference sequence). This CDR3 has 16 residues.

The V and J genes are TRBV6-5 and TRBJ2-2; D may be TRBD1 or TRBD2 (5 bases each). The CDR3 is 16 residues long. With 2 bases removed from V and 4 bases from J, the gap between germline ends came to 14 bases. In germline, CDR1 is MNHEY, CDR2 SVGAGI. CDR3 amino acids: CASSYRVSGTTGELFF. The DNA for the CDR3 is TGTGCCAGCAGTTACCGTGTCTCCGGGACCACCGGGGAGCTGTTTTTT.

The chain uses TRBV2 and TRBJ2-5, with a weak D call TRBD1 (5 bases). Per the germline V gene, CDR1 is SNHLY and CDR2 is FYNNEI. V lost 2 bases and J 11 bases, leaving 18 bases between the germline ends. The CDR3 is made up of 14 amino acids. CDR3 in amino acids: CASSEQGLGYQQYF. The CDR3 region has the DNA TGTGCCAGCAGTGAACAGGGCCTAGGCTACCAGCAGTACTTC.

V gene TRBV5-1 combines with J gene TRBJ1-1; D perhaps matches TRBD1 (6 bases). CDR3 length: 14 amino acids. V lost 1 base, J lost 4 bases, and 11 bases lay in between. Germline V gives CDR1 SGHRS, CDR2 YFSETQ. The CDR3 nucleotides read TGCGCCAGCAGCTTGACAGGGCCGGTCACTGAAGCTTTCTTT. Protein sequence: CASSLTGPVTEAFF.

This chain links TRBV20-1 with TRBJ2-3; maybe TRBD2 (6 bases). This CDR3 comprises 13 residues. The V and J ends lost 7 bases and 3 bases respectively, with 14 bases between them. CDR1 and CDR2 (germline): DFQATT, SNEGSKA (reference sequence). The CDR3 nucleotides read TGCAGTGGCATCCGCGCGGGAACAGATACGCAGTATTTT. Its protein product is CSGIRAGTDTQYF.

There are a few counts of this clonotype. The CDR3 region is CASSKGQSYNEQFF. As DNA, the CDR3 is TGTGCCAGCAGTAAGGGACAAAGCTACAATGAGCAGTTCTTC. The rearrangement uses TRBV12-3 or TRBV12-4 and TRBJ2-1; D is perhaps TRBD1 (6 bases). This CDR3 has 14 amino acids. The germline V and J ends were trimmed by 5 bases and 3 bases, with 11 bases remaining between them.

This clonotype has just a few counts. The chain carries TRBV6-4 and TRBJ1-2; D is ambiguous. CDR1 MRHNA and CDR2 SNTAGT come from the germline V gene. V lost 0 bases and J 5 bases, leaving 10 bases between the germline ends. CDR3 size: 14 residues. The CDR3 nucleotides read TGTGCCAGCAGTGACTCGAGCGCAGGTTATGGCTACACCTTC. This codes for CASSDSSAGYGYTF.

This rearrangement joins TRBV20-1 to TRBJ2-5; D gene ambiguous. V was cut by 3 bases and J by 11 bases, with 16 bases left in between. Germline lookup yields CDR1 DFQATT and CDR2 SNEGSKA (reference sequence). This CDR3 region has 12 residues. As DNA, the CDR3 is TGCAGTGCTAGCCTCGGACCGTACAAGCAGTACTTC. Residues: CSASLGPYKQYF.

This clonotype appeared many times. The chain couples TRBV20-1 to TRBJ1-5; 9 nucleotides match TRBD1. Germline assignment: CDR1 DFQATT and CDR2 SNEGSKA (reference sequence). The V and J ends lost 3 bases and 2 bases, in that order; junction bases with no gene match: 2. This CDR3 contains 14 residues. The DNA of the CDR3 is TGCAGTGCTAGCCGGACAGGGGGCAATCAGCCCCAGCATTTT. Translated: CSASRTGGNQPQHF.

There are a few counts of this clonotype. The chain employs TRBV7-2 and TRBJ2-7; D is possibly TRBD1 or TRBD2 (5 bases each). The CDR3 loop spans 14 amino acids. Trimming left V 4 bases short and J 0 bases short, with 10 bases between. CDR1 is SGHTA, CDR2 FQGNSA, per germline. CDR3 coding DNA: TGTGCCAGCAGCTCAGCGGACATCTCCTACGAGCAGTACTTC. This encodes CASSSADISYEQYF.

This chain joins TRBV12-3 or TRBV12-4 and TRBJ1-5; 10 nucleotides agree with TRBD1. There are 17 residues in the CDR3. The J segment lost 4 bases and the V segment lost 3 bases, leaving 9 bases of the junction unmatched. CDR3 sequence (DNA): TGTGCCAGCAGTTTGTCGCCGGGACAGGGGAGAAATCAGCCCCAGCATTTT. Its protein product is CASSLSPGQGRNQPQHF.

The chain uses TRBV7-9 and TRBJ1-6; D may be TRBD1 (5 bases). Looked up from germline, CDR1 is SEHNR and CDR2 is FQNEAQ (reference sequence). V lost 2 bases, J lost 12 bases, and 11 bases lay in between. CDR3 length: 13 amino acids. The CDR3 spells CASSLSGAKPLHF. DNA for the CDR3: TGTGCCAGCAGCTTAAGTGGGGCTAAACCCCTCCACTTT.

The chain links TRBV4-3 to TRBJ2-1; the D call may be TRBD1 or TRBD2 (5 bases each). The germline V gene has CDR1 LGHNA and CDR2 YSLEER. With 1 base removed from V and 7 bases from J, the gap between germline ends came to 26 bases. The CDR3 extends over 19 amino acids. CDR3 sequence: CASSQGGSRSSLDGNEQFF. In DNA form, the CDR3 reads TGCGCCAGCAGCCAAGGGGGGTCCCGGTCTAGCTTAGATGGAAATGAGCAGTTCTTC.

This clonotype was observed a handful of times. The genes are TRBV5-6 and TRBJ2-5; a weak D match, TRBD1 (6 bases). The germline gives CDR1 SGHDT, CDR2 YYEEEE. Trimming shortened V by 0 bases and J by 4 bases, and 19 bases separated the two germline ends. This CDR3 region has 17 residues. This CDR3 reads CASSLVPLTGYGETQYF. In DNA, the CDR3 is TGTGCCAGCAGCTTGGTACCACTTACAGGGTATGGAGAGACCCAGTACTTC.